A single sample is the source of the 14 T cell receptor beta chains below, sequenced in a study of PD-1 blockade in classical Hodgkin lymphoma. Here immunoSEQ multiplex PCR was the method, and the copy in TCRdb shows in-frame clones only, minus some. The table has approximately 44,000 clones, about two thirds seen once. The patients all showed relapse after autologous stem cell transplantation, while their brentuximab vedotin exposure varied. The sequences come from peripheral blood mononuclear cells (PBMCs), collected at baseline. All receptors come from a human donor with classical Hodgkin lymphoma.

The gene calls are TRBV7-2 and TRBJ1-1, with 9 bases lining up with TRBD1. V was pared by 5 bases and J by 6 bases, with 7 bases of the junction left unmatched. CDR1 and CDR2 (germline): SGHTA, FQGNSA. The CDR3 is 14 amino acids. The CDR3 DNA sequence: TGTGCCAGCAGCATCGGACAGGGGTCCGCTGAAGCTTTCTTT. Protein sequence: CASSIGQGSAEAFF.

The chain carries TRBV6-6 and TRBJ1-2, with 9 bases matching TRBD1. CDR3 size: 16 residues. Germline CDR1 is MNHNY and CDR2 is SVGAGI (reference sequence). The ends lost 0 bases at V and 7 bases at J; junction bases unmatched: 9. CDR3 sequence reads: CASSYSLDRGTFGYTF. In nucleotides, the CDR3 is TGTGCCAGCAGTTACTCACTGGACAGGGGCACTTTTGGCTACACCTTC.

Within the sample, this clone is medium-sized. This chain uses TRBV7-8 with TRBJ2-7, with D unresolved. The CDR3 has 13 amino acids. Trimming stripped 1 base from V and 3 bases from J, with 7 bases between. CDR1 SGHVS and CDR2 FQNEAQ come from the germline V gene. DNA for the CDR3: TGTGCCAGCAGCTTAGTCAACGACTACGAGCAGTACTTC. Translation: CASSLVNDYEQYF.

V and J are TRBV5-4 and TRBJ2-3, with a tentative D call TRBD2 (7 bases). The CDR3 contains 17 residues. CDR1 is SGHNT, CDR2 YYREEE, per germline (reference sequence). The V and J ends lost 4 bases and 1 base respectively, with 19 bases between them. The DNA for the CDR3 is TGTGCCAGCAGCCGGAAGATGCCGGGGGGCCGCACAGATACGCAGTATTTT. Translating gives CASSRKMPGGRTDTQYF. Together with reference TRBV5-4 and TRBJ2-3, the CDR3 gives the full variable domain: ETGVTQSPTHLIKTRGQQVTLRCSSQSGHNTVSWYQQALGQGPQFIFQYYREEENGRGNFPPRFSGLQFPNYSSELNVNALELDDSALYLCASSRKMPGGRTDTQYFGPGTRLTVL.

This clone was seen only a few times. The chain joins TRBV2 to TRBJ1-3; D unresolved. Between the trimmed V and J ends, which lost 6 bases and 6 bases, there was a span of 21 bases. There are 16 residues in the CDR3. CDR1 is SNHLY, CDR2 FYNNEI, per germline. The CDR3 coding sequence is TGTGCCAGCAGCCTGAACTTGGTCGACGCGGAAAACACCATATATTTT. Protein product: CASSLNLVDAENTIYF.

The chain links TRBV7-9 to TRBJ2-7, with D hard to call. Between the trimmed V and J ends, which lost 3 bases and 4 bases, there was a span of 10 bases. The length of the CDR3 is 13 residues. Germline assignment: CDR1 SEHNR and CDR2 FQNEAQ (reference sequence). The CDR3 region has the DNA TGTGCCAGCAGCTTTTCGCCTGTGTACGAGCAGTACTTC. Its translation is CASSFSPVYEQYF.

The gene calls are TRBV4-1 and TRBJ2-1, with TRBD2 matching over 7 bases. The CDR3 spans 15 residues. V was pared by 6 bases and J by 3 bases, with 8 bases of the junction left unmatched. In germline, CDR1 is MGHRA, CDR2 YSYEKL. CDR3 coding DNA: TGCGCCAGCAGGACAGCGGGACTTCTCTACAATGAGCAGTTCTTC. This translates into CASRTAGLLYNEQFF.

V and J are TRBV28 and TRBJ2-5; unclear D gene. Trimming removed 6 bases from V and 0 bases from J, with 11 bases in between. The CDR3 is 14 residues long. Germline lookup yields CDR1 MDHEN and CDR2 SYDVKM. The CDR3 here is CASSPIGYQETQYF. CDR3 in DNA: TGTGCCAGCAGCCCGATAGGGTACCAAGAGACCCAGTACTTC.

V and J are TRBV27 and TRBJ2-1; 8 bases are shared with TRBD1. This CDR3 region has 18 residues. V was clipped by 6 bases and J by 6 bases; unmatched bases: 19. CDR1 is MNHEY, CDR2 SMNVEV, per germline (reference sequence). CDR3: CASRRRREDRVTVNEQFF. The CDR3 DNA reads TGTGCCAGCAGAAGAAGGAGGGAGGACAGGGTCACCGTCAATGAGCAGTTCTTC.

This clone was observed a single time. The rearrangement uses TRBV5-5 and TRBJ2-4, with TRBD2 identical over 11 bases. Germline loops: CDR1 SGHKS, CDR2 YYEKEE (reference sequence). The CDR3 is 17 residues long. Trimming at V came to 2 bases and at J to 2 bases, leaving 6 bases not matched to a gene. This CDR3 is CASSFLTSGISKNIQYF. The CDR3 DNA reads TGTGCCAGCAGCTTCCTGACTAGCGGGATTTCCAAAAACATTCAGTACTTC.

This clone was counted once. The chain joins TRBV6-5 to TRBJ1-5; no clear D. The CDR3 has 12 residues. The germline CDR1 and CDR2 sequences are MNHEY and SVGAGI. Trimming took off 4 bases at V and 6 bases at J, with 7 bases between the two ends. In DNA, the CDR3 is TGTGCCAGCAGTTCCCTGGCTCAGCCCCAGCATTTT. Amino acids: CASSSLAQPQHF.

This clone was seen just once. This chain joins TRBV10-2 and TRBJ2-3; the D gene could be TRBD1 or TRBD2 (5 bases each). Trimming removed 7 bases at V and 1 base at J, with 21 bases between. There are 17 residues in the CDR3. The V gene's germline CDR1 is WSHSY and CDR2 SAAADI. CDR3 nucleotide sequence: TGCGCCAGCACCCGCGGGCGTGGTGTGGGGGGCACAGATACGCAGTATTTT. This codes for CASTRGRGVGGTDTQYF.

The V and J genes are TRBV20-1 and TRBJ2-7; D is uncertain. Germline V gene data show CDR1 as DFQATT and CDR2 as SNEGSKA (reference sequence). Deletions cut 6 bases from V and 6 bases from J, with 12 bases between. The CDR3 length is 11 residues. The CDR3 reads CSAPRSGEQYF. CDR3 DNA: TGCAGTGCCCCCAGGTCTGGCGAGCAGTACTTC.

Note on this clone: In the same sample, other DNA sequences code for this CDR3. The chain recombines TRBV11-2 with TRBJ2-3; D is ambiguous. V was trimmed by 1 base and J by 6 bases, leaving 5 bases between them. CDR3 length: 12 residues. CDR1 is SGHAT and CDR2 is FQNNGV in the germline V gene. The CDR3 here is CASSLGYDTQYF. The CDR3 DNA follows: TGTGCCAGCAGCTTAGGCTACGATACGCAGTATTTT.